The present T cell receptor beta chain was sequenced within a study of T cell repertoires in cytomegalovirus infection. Study-wide context: An indication of both CMV infection and matching HLA type came from public TCR beta signatures.

As for this clonotype: The antigen remains unidentified.

Study observations and caveats: There were HLA-C-restricted CMV-specific TCR beta clonotypes dominating the ex vivo response.

From the reads, TCRdb called clonotypes with MiXCR, one entry per CDR3 protein. The sample consists of a few hundred thousand distinct CDR3 sequences, roughly 43% of them appearing once. V dropped 4 bases and J dropped 6; count of bases not matched to a gene: 8. The CDR3 loop spans 15 amino acids. The origin of this receptor is a human donor in good health (CMV status not recorded). Some clones in this sample may be carry-over from other donors' samples. The chain couples TRBV12-3 or TRBV12-4 to TRBJ1-4, with TRBD1 matching 7 bases. This specimen was cultured PBMCs, taken from culture after CMV antigen stimulation. DNA of the CDR3: TGTGCCAGCAGTTCCCCAAACAGGGGAGATGAAAAACTGTTTTTT. Translation gives CASSSPNRGDEKLFF.